This record looks at one TCR beta chain sequence and its context. This specimen comes from a study of shared T cell receptors in the human thymus. The CDR3 runs to 12 residues. With 5 bases removed from V and 5 bases from J, the gap between germline ends came to 8 bases. CDR1 is WSHSY and CDR2 is SAAADI in the germline V gene. Using immunoSEQ multiplex PCR, the repertoire was profiled, and TCRdb retains in-frame clones only, with some absent. The sample holds roughly 560,000 clones, 75% to 80% seen once. The same data also contributed to another study, on human thymus T cells. That source notes: Donors consisted of healthy Finnish infants (having corrective surgery for congenital heart defects). Thymic samples were excised during corrective heart operations. Thymic and blood repertoires appeared to display a bias in their usage of V and J genes. A high degree of thymic repertoire overlap among unrelated individuals was reported in related research.

The sequence was collected from a boy younger than two with a congenital heart defect. This sequence joins TRBV10-2 and TRBJ2-3, with D uncertain. The sample consisted of thymocytes. The CDR3 nucleotides read TGCGCCAGCAGTCCACTAAGAGATACGCAGTATTTT. Translated, it gives CASSPLRDTQYF.